This T cell receptor beta chain derives from a study of T cell changes during pregnancy in multiple sclerosis. Produced via immunoSEQ multiplex PCR; TCRdb's table is partial and in-frame only. The sample has 35,000 to 55,000 clones, approximately 92% seen once. This CDR3 has 16 amino acids. The germline V gene encodes CDR1 SGDLS and CDR2 YYNGEE. V lost 2 bases to trimming and J lost 1 base; unmatched junction nucleotides: 4. This clonotype was obtained from a female donor with multiple sclerosis, enrolled in a pregnancy study. Sequenced material: peripheral blood. V and J are TRBV9 and TRBJ2-3, with 10 bases fitting TRBD2. CDR3 sequence: CASSVGTSDRTDTQYF. CDR3 DNA sequence: TGTGCCAGCAGCGTCGGGACTAGCGACCGCACAGATACGCAGTATTTT.